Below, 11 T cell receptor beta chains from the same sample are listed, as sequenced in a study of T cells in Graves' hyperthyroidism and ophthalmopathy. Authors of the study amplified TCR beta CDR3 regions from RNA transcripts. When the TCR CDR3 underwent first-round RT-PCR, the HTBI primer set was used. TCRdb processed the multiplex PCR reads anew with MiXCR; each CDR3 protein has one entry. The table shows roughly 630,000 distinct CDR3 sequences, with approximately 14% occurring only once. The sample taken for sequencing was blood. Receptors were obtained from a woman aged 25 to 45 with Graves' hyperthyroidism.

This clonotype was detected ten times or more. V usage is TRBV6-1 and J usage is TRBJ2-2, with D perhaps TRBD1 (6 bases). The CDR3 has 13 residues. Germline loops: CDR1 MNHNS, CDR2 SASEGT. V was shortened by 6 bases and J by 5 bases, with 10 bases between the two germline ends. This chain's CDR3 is CASRNRVTGELFF. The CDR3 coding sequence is TGTGCCAGCAGGAACAGGGTTACCGGGGAGCTGTTTTTT.

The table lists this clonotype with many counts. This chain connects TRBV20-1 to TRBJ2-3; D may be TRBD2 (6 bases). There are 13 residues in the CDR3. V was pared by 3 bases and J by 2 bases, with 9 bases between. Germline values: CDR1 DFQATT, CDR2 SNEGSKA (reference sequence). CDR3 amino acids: CSASAGITDTQYF. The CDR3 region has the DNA TGCAGTGCTAGTGCGGGAATCACAGATACGCAGTATTTT.

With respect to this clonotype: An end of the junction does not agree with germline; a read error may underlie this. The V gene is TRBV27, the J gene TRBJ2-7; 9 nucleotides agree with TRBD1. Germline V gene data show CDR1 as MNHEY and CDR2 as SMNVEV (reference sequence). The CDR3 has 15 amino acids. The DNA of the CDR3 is TGCGCCAGCAGCCAAGGGGGGACAGGGTACTACGAGCAGTACTTC. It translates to CASSQGGTGYYEQYF.

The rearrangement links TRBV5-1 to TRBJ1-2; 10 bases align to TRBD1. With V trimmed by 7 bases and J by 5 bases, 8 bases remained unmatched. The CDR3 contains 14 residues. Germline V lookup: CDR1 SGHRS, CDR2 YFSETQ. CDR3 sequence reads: CASHARTGGYGYTF. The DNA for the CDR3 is TGCGCCAGCCATGCCCGGACAGGGGGGTATGGCTACACCTTC. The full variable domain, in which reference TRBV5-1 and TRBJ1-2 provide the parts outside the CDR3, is KAGVTQTPRYLIKTRGQQVTLSCSPISGHRSVSWYQQTPGQGLQFLFEYFSETQRNKGNFPGRFSGRQFSNSRSEMNVSTLELGDSALYLCASHARTGGYGYTFGSGTRLTVV.

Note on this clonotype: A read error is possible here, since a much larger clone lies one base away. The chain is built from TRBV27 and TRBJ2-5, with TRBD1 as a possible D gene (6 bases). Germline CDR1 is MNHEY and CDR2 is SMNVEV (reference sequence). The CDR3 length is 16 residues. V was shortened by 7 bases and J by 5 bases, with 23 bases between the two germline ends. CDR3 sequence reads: CASTPFPPAGEETQYF. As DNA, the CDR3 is TGTGCCAGCACTCCCTTTCCCCCAGCAGGGGAGGAGACCCAGTACTTC.

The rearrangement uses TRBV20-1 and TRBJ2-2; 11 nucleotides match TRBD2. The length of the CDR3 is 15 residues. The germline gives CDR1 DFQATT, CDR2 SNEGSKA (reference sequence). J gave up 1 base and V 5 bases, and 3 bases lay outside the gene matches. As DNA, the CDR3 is TGCAGTGCTCACCTAGCGGGGGGGAACACCGGGGAGCTGTTTTTT. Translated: CSAHLAGGNTGELFF.

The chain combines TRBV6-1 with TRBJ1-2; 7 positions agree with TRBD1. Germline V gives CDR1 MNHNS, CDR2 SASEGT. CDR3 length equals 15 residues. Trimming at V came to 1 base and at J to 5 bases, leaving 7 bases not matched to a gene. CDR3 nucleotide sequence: TGTGCCAGCAGTGAAGGACAGGGTCTCGTTTATGGCTACACCTTC. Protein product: CASSEGQGLVYGYTF.

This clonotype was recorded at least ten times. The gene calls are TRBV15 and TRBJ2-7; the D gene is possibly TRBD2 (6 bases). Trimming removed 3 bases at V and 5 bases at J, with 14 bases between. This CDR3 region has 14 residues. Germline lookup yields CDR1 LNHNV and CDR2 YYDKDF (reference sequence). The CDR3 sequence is CATSRDWGVDEQYF. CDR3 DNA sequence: TGTGCCACCAGCAGGGACTGGGGGGTAGACGAGCAGTACTTC.

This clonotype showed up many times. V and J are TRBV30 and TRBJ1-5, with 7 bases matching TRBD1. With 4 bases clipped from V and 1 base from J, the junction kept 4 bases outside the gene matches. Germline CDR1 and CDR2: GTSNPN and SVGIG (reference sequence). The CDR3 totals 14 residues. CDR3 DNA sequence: TGTGCCTGGAAAACAGGGGACAGCAATCAGCCCCAGCATTTT. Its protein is CAWKTGDSNQPQHF.

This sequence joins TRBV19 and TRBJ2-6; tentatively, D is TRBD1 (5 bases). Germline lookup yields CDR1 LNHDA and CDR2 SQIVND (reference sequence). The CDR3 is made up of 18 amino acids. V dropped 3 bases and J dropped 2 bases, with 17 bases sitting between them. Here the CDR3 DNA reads TGTGCCAGTAGTATTGTGGTTGGCAGGGCTGCTGGGGCCAACGTCCTGACTTTC. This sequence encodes CASSIVVGRAAGANVLTF.

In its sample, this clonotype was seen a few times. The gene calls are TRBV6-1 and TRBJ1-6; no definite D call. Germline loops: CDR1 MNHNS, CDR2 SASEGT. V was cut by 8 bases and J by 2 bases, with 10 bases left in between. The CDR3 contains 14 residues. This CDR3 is CASRRSPYNSPLHF. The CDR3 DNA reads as TGTGCCAGCCGAAGGAGCCCCTATAATTCACCCCTCCACTTT.